The rows below give T cell receptor beta chains drawn from one sample of a study. TCRdb processed the 5' RACE reads anew with MiXCR; each CDR3 protein has one entry. The sample lists 45,000 to 70,000 distinct CDR3 sequences, roughly 30% occurring once. The sample was tumor-infiltrating memory CD4+ T cells sorted from the breast tumor. Every receptor here comes from a female donor with breast cancer. Each CDR3 is given without its conserved first and last residue.

TRBV4-1,ASSQEARGNNEQF
TRBV4-3,ASSQVNQMNTEAF
TRBV6-2/TRBV6-3,ASSPGRGRTDTQY
TRBV12-3/TRBV12-4,ASSSRGPGANVLT
TRBV24-1,ATSEAAGGSSDNYGYT
TRBV2,ASSVQSSYNSPLH
TRBV9,ASSPQVAYTEAF
TRBV5-1,ASRAASGSSYEQY
TRBV5-1,ASSWDSGANVLT
TRBV4-2,ASRYDEQF
TRBV11-3,ASSLGSQETQY
TRBV14,ASSRWLTQETQY
TRBV5-1,ASSFPGDDIQY